The 15 T cell receptor beta chains given below trace back to one sample, sequenced in a study of blood T cell repertoires in COVID-19 (dated by TCRdb to about 2020). The library was generated by the immunoSEQ multiplex PCR assay. Not all clones reach the TCRdb copy of this immuneACCESS table, which keeps in-frame sequences only. Checked studies attribute under half of the gap to unresolved V genes and leave the rest unexplained. This sample lists about 320,000 clones; over 85% were detected once. The ten biggest clones cover roughly 2.5% of the sample. Material for sequencing was PBMCs or T cells enriched from blood (not recorded which). The source of these receptors is a man between 60 and 70 years old who had recovered from COVID-19.

The chain uses TRBV7-2 and TRBJ2-5; tentative D call: TRBD1 (8 bases). Germline V gene sequence: CDR1 SGHTA, CDR2 FQGNSA. V was cut by 5 bases and J by 4 bases, with 14 bases left in between. There are 14 residues in the CDR3. DNA of the CDR3: TGTGCCAGCAGCGCAACAGGGGGGGTAGAGACCCAGTACTTC. It translates to CASSATGGVETQYF.

J is TRBJ1-1 and V is TRBV27; 8 nucleotides agree with TRBD1. The CDR3 sequence is 14 residues long. CDR1 and CDR2 (germline): MNHEY, SMNVEV (reference sequence). V trimming: 5 bases; J trimming: 4 bases; junction bases outside the gene matches: 6. This CDR3 is CASSKGTGGTEAFF. The DNA for the CDR3 is TGTGCCAGCAGTAAAGGGACAGGCGGCACTGAAGCTTTCTTT.

This clone was seen a few times. The J gene is TRBJ2-1, the V gene TRBV5-6; D not resolved. Germline CDR1 is SGHDT and CDR2 is YYEEEE. V lost 3 bases, J lost 8 bases, and 6 bases lay in between. The CDR3 has 11 residues. The CDR3 nucleotides read TGTGCCAGCAGCTCCTATTATGAGCAGTTCTTC. As protein: CASSSYYEQFF.

The chain carries TRBV7-2 and TRBJ1-4; 7 nucleotides align to TRBD1. The CDR3 contains 13 residues. V lost 3 bases, J lost 7 bases, and 2 bases stayed unmatched. CDR1 is SGHTA, CDR2 FQGNSA, per germline. In DNA form, the CDR3 reads TGTGCCAGCAGCTTTACAGGGGCTGAAAAACTGTTTTTT. Its translation is CASSFTGAEKLFF.

This clone was seen a single time. The chain recombines TRBV19 with TRBJ1-1; D remains ambiguous. The ends were cut back, 1 base at V and 1 base at J, with 7 bases in the middle. The CDR3 runs 14 residues. CDR1 and CDR2 from the germline V gene are LNHDA and SQIVND (reference sequence). For the CDR3, the DNA is TGTGCCAGTAGTATAGGTCGTTGGAACACTGAAGCTTTCTTT. Residues: CASSIGRWNTEAFF. Full variable domain (missing parts from reference TRBV19 and TRBJ1-1): DGGITQSPKYLFRKEGQNVTLSCEQNLNHDAMYWYRQDPGQGLRLIYYSQIVNDFQKGDIAEGYSVSREKKESFPLTVTSAQKNPTAFYLCASSIGRWNTEAFFGQGTRLTVV.

The chain couples TRBV4-2 to TRBJ1-2, with D perhaps matching TRBD1 (5 bases). CDR1 and CDR2 (germline): LGHNA, YNFKEQ. Trimming left V 4 bases short and J 2 bases short, with 14 bases between. This CDR3 spans 15 amino acids. The CDR3 DNA reads TGTGCCAGCAGCCCCGGGGGGGGTAGCAACTATGGCTACACCTTC. It is translated as CASSPGGGSNYGYTF.

The V gene is TRBV7-8, the J gene TRBJ2-7, with D maybe TRBD1 (6 bases). From germline, CDR1 is SGHVS and CDR2 FQNEAQ. The ends were cut back, 0 bases at V and 2 bases at J, with 11 bases in the middle. This CDR3 spans 15 amino acids. The CDR3 sequence is CASSLADWGPYEQYF. The CDR3 coding sequence is TGTGCCAGCAGCTTAGCTGACTGGGGGCCCTACGAGCAGTACTTC.

V is TRBV7-8 and J is TRBJ2-5; 8 bases fit TRBD1. The CDR3 runs 16 residues. In germline, CDR1 is SGHVS, CDR2 FQNEAQ. Trimming at V came to 7 bases and at J to 5 bases, leaving 15 bases not matched to a gene. DNA for the CDR3: TGTGCCAGCACCCCAAACACAGGGGGAAGTTGGGAGACCCAGTACTTC. Its protein is CASTPNTGGSWETQYF.

This rearrangement joins TRBV7-9 to TRBJ2-7, with 7 bases aligning to TRBD1. The length of the CDR3 is 14 residues. V lost 4 bases to trimming and J lost 2 bases; unmatched junction nucleotides: 5. Germline CDR1 SEHNR, CDR2 FQNEAQ (reference sequence). The CDR3: CASSYQGETYEQYF. The CDR3 DNA sequence: TGTGCCAGCAGCTATCAGGGGGAGACCTACGAGCAGTACTTC. Combining the CDR3 with reference TRBV7-9 and TRBJ2-7 gives the whole variable domain DTGVSQNPRHKITKRGQNVTFRCDPISEHNRLYWYRQTLGQGPEFLTYFQNEAQLEKSRLLSDRFSAERPKGSFSTLEIQRTEQGDSAMYLCASSYQGETYEQYFGPGTRLTVT.

The sample holds a few counts of this clone. V gene TRBV7-2 combines with J gene TRBJ2-1; D remains ambiguous. Germline V CDR1 and CDR2: SGHTA, FQGNSA. The CDR3 is made up of 13 amino acids. V lost 2 bases and J lost 9, with 11 bases in between. The CDR3 nucleotides read TGTGCCAGCAGCTTACACGATCCGGGTGAGCAGTTCTTC. Protein product: CASSLHDPGEQFF. Full variable domain (remainder filled in from reference TRBV7-2 and TRBJ2-1): GAGVSQSPSNKVTEKGKDVELRCDPISGHTALYWYRQSLGQGLEFLIYFQGNSAPDKSGLPSDRFSAERTGGSVSTLTIQRTQQEDSAVYLCASSLHDPGEQFFGPGTRLTVL.

The V and J genes are TRBV4-3 and TRBJ1-2; TRBD1 might be the D (6 bases). Germline values: CDR1 LGHNA, CDR2 YSLEER. Trimming took off 1 base at V and 4 bases at J, with 16 bases between the two ends. The CDR3 length is 16 residues. CDR3 DNA: TGCGCCAGCAGCCAAGTCGGCAGGGGATCGGGCTATGGCTACACCTTC. It yields the protein CASSQVGRGSGYGYTF.

This clone was counted between two and nine times. The chain uses TRBV10-3 and TRBJ2-1, with a weak D call TRBD2 (5 bases). The CDR3 has 15 residues. Trimming pared 4 bases from V and 5 bases from J, leaving 15 bases between. Germline V lookup: CDR1 ENHRY, CDR2 SYGVKD. The chain's CDR3 is CAISAPTTGNNEQFF. The CDR3 nucleotides are TGTGCCATCAGTGCACCGACTACGGGGAACAATGAGCAGTTCTTC.

The chain carries TRBV4-1 and TRBJ1-2; maybe TRBD1 (5 bases). Trimming removed 1 base at V and 4 bases at J, with 13 bases between. This CDR3 contains 15 residues. Germline loops: CDR1 MGHRA, CDR2 YSYEKL. The CDR3 region is CASSQGPTASYGYTF. The CDR3 nucleotides read TGCGCCAGCAGCCAAGGCCCGACAGCCAGCTATGGCTACACCTTC.

The chain combines TRBV19 with TRBJ1-3; D perhaps matches TRBD1 (6 bases). The CDR3 sequence is 15 residues long. Trimming removed 3 bases at V and 3 bases at J, with 12 bases between. CDR1 and CDR2 from the germline V gene are LNHDA and SQIVND (reference sequence). The chain's CDR3 is CASSIEDRIGNTIYF. The CDR3 nucleotides are TGTGCCAGTAGTATCGAGGACAGAATTGGAAACACCATATATTTT.

J is TRBJ1-2 and V is TRBV5-1; 7 positions agree with TRBD1. Unmatched junction bases numbered 8, after V lost 4 bases and J lost 2 bases. The CDR3 has 15 residues. Germline loops: CDR1 SGHRS, CDR2 YFSETQ. CDR3 sequence (DNA): TGCGCCAGCAGCGGGGACAGTTCAACAAACTATGGCTACACCTTC. This sequence encodes CASSGDSSTNYGYTF. The whole variable domain, remainder taken from reference TRBV5-1 and TRBJ1-2, is KAGVTQTPRYLIKTRGQQVTLSCSPISGHRSVSWYQQTPGQGLQFLFEYFSETQRNKGNFPGRFSGRQFSNSRSEMNVSTLELGDSALYLCASSGDSSTNYGYTFGSGTRLTVV.